This T cell receptor beta chain was identified in a study of vaccination and CD4 T cells after COVID-19. Across the study: It was a median around 100 days after diagnosis, with a range of 35 to 161, that post-COVID samples were drawn. The authors used overlapping spike peptides from SARS-CoV-2, HCoV-NL63, HCoV-OC43 and HCoV-229E to stimulate cells.

This clonotype has a handful of counts. Antigen specificity is unknown. Germline values: CDR1 DFQATT, CDR2 SNEGSKA (reference sequence). This CDR3 has 13 residues. V shed 5 bases, J shed 5 bases, and the junction held 6 bases outside the gene matches. Regarding treatment: approximately 9-day PBMC culture with coronavirus spike peptide pools or control peptides (ViraFEST assay). The Oncomine TCR Beta short-read assay sequenced DNA from cultured CD4+ T cells. Each CDR3 protein is one row after TCRdb ran MiXCR on the PCR reads. The sample consists of under 25,000 distinct CDR3 sequences, 50% to 60% of them appearing once.

The clonotype originates from a human donor who had recovered from COVID-19. Sample: CD4+ T cells from blood, cultured in vitro. The chain recombines TRBV20-1 with TRBJ1-5; 7 bases are a match to TRBD1. The DNA of the CDR3 is TGCAGTGCTTCCGGGACAGAGGATCAGCCCCAGCATTTT. Its protein is CSASGTEDQPQHF.